This T cell receptor (beta chain) was obtained from a study of cytomegalovirus exposure and HLA in healthy donors. General study results and limits: Differences between HLA loci emerged in a later analysis of TCR association rates, with DRB1 most and HLA-C fewest.

This cohort consisted of healthy bone marrow donors. Missing from this donor's record is the CMV serostatus. The primer mix had 60 Vbeta and 13 Jbeta primers. Assay: immunoSEQ multiplex PCR; the TCRdb copy retains only in-frame clones and omits some. The repertoire holds under 150,000 clones, with over 60% as singletons. Trimming removed 5 bases at V and 6 bases at J, with 14 bases between. The V gene's germline CDR1 is SGDLS and CDR2 YYNGEE. The CDR3 is 14 residues long. Of note for this clone: The antigen is unknown.

Sequencing was performed on PBMCs. V is TRBV9 and J is TRBJ2-2; possible D gene TRBD1, 7 bases. The sequence was collected from a human donor in good health. CDR3 in DNA: TGTGCCAGCAGAGGGGGGACAGCCCCCGGGGAGCTGTTTTTT. Translation gives CASRGGTAPGELFF.